The sequence of this T cell receptor (beta chain) was determined in a study of T cell repertoires in ileal Crohn's disease. Sequencing was performed with immunoSEQ multiplex PCR; in TCRdb, only in-frame clones are kept and a portion is missing. Of about 6,000 clones listed, about 85% are singletons. This CDR3 is built from 15 residues. With 6 bases removed from V and 2 bases from J, the gap between germline ends came to 12 bases. Germline V gene data show CDR1 as SGHRS and CDR2 as YFSETQ. The specimen sequenced was ileal tissue. This sequence originates from an adult with Crohn's disease. The V call is TRBV5-1, the J call TRBJ2-6, with D perhaps TRBD1 (6 bases). In DNA form, the CDR3 reads TGCGCCAGCACTTTTTCAGGGGCTGGGGCCAACGTCCTGACTTTC. The encoded protein is CASTFSGAGANVLTF.